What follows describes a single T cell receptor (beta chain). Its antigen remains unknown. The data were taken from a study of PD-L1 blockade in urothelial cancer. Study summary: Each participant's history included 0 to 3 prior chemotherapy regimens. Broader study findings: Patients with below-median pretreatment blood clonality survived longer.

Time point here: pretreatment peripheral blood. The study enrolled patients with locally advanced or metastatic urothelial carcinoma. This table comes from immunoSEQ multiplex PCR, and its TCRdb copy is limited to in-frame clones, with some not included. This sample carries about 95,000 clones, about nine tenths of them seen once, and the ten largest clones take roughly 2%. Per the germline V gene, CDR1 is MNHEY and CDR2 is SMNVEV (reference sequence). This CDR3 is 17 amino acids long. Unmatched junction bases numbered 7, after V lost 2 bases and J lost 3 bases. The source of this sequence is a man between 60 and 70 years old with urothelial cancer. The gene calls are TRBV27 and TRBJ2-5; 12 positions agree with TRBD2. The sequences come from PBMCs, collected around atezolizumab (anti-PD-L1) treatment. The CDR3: CASSLRASGRAEETQYF. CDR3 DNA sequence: TGTGCCAGCAGTTTACGGGCTAGCGGGAGGGCCGAAGAGACCCAGTACTTC.